This T cell receptor (beta chain) comes out of a study of cytomegalovirus exposure and HLA in healthy donors. Overall study: A subsequent analysis reported that the roughly 120 validation repertoires were produced on the same platform that had also been used for the 600 to 700 first-cohort repertoires.

Generated by immunoSEQ multiplex PCR, the TCRdb table keeps only in-frame clones and is missing some. The data hold about 160,000 clones, with approximately 80% observed a single time. Regarding the study as a whole: In the 130 or so validation repertoires, approximately 94% of cluster scores exceeded 0, per a later analysis.

These donors were members of the approximately 110-subject validation cohort, a group separate from the roughly 670-subject first cohort. Remarks on this clone: The antigen is unknown.

This CDR3 contains 14 residues. V shed 1 base, J shed 6 bases, and the junction held 6 bases outside the gene matches. Germline V lookup: CDR1 SGHVS, CDR2 FNYEAQ. Specimen: PBMCs. This receptor was obtained from a man aged 25-45 years in good health and CMV-seropositive. The chain has TRBV7-6 and TRBJ2-7, with 7 bases matching TRBD2. CDR3 DNA: TGTGCCAGCAGCTTAGGGGGGGGTATGGGCGAGCAGTACTTC. This translates into CASSLGGGMGEQYF.